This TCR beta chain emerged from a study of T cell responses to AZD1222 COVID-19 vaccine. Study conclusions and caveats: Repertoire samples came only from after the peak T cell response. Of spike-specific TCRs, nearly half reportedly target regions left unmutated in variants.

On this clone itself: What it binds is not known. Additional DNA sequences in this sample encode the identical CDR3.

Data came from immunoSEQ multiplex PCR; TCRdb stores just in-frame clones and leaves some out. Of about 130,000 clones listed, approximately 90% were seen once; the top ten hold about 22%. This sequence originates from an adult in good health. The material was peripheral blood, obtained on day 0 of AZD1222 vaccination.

The CDR3 region is CASSPPGGLNTEAFF. Here the CDR3 DNA reads TGTGCCAGCTCACCACCTGGAGGACTGAACACTGAAGCTTTCTTT. V usage is TRBV18 and J usage is TRBJ1-1, with D unresolved. This CDR3 comprises 15 residues. The germline V and J ends were trimmed by 0 bases and 0 bases, with 8 bases remaining between them. CDR1 KGHSH and CDR2 LQKENI come from the germline V gene.